These 26 T cell receptor beta chains originate from one sample sequenced in a study of neoadjuvant anti-PD-1 for oral cavity cancer. Sequenced by immunoSEQ multiplex PCR; TCRdb stores in-frame clones only, minus some. The table shows over 65,000 clones, with about 90% occurring only once. Stated time point: after neoadjuvant nivolumab, at surgical resection. The sequenced sample was PBMCs, obtained after nivolumab (anti-PD-1) treatment. The receptors derive from a person aged 35-79 years with oral cavity squamous cell carcinoma.

The gene calls are TRBV6-1 and TRBJ1-1, with D tentatively TRBD1 (5 bases). Germline V gene lookup returns CDR1 MNHNS and CDR2 SASEGT. V shed 4 bases and J shed 8 bases, with 14 bases lying between them. This CDR3 region has 13 residues. CDR3 DNA: TGTGCCAGCAGTGGACAGACACGACCCGAAGCTTTCTTT. This translates into CASSGQTRPEAFF.

The chain recombines TRBV7-3 with TRBJ2-1; D assignment may be TRBD1 or TRBD2 (5 bases each). V was shortened by 5 bases and J by 10 bases, with 18 bases between the two germline ends. Germline CDR1 is SGHTA and CDR2 is FQGTGA. The CDR3 runs to 14 residues. As DNA, the CDR3 is TGTGCCAGCAGCGCGCAGGGACGGGAAGAGGAGCAGTTCTTC. Amino acids: CASSAQGREEEQFF.

The rearrangement uses TRBV7-3 and TRBJ2-3, with 9 bases identical to TRBD1. Trimming took 0 bases from V and 4 from J; bases not matched to a gene: 5. CDR3 size: 16 residues. The germline gives CDR1 SGHTA, CDR2 FQGTGA. The CDR3 nucleotides are TGTGCCAGCAGCTTAACTCGGGACAGGGCCCCAGATACGCAGTATTTT. It codes for CASSLTRDRAPDTQYF. The full variable domain, completed using reference TRBV7-3 and TRBJ2-3, is GAGVSQTPSNKVTEKGKYVELRCDPISGHTALYWYRQSLGQGPEFLIYFQGTGAADDSGLPNDRFFAVRPEGSVSTLKIQRTERGDSAVYLCASSLTRDRAPDTQYFGPGTRLTVL.

This clone was picked up a small number of times. The rearrangement links TRBV7-2 to TRBJ1-5; D unresolved. The V gene's germline CDR1 is SGHTA and CDR2 FQGNSA. The CDR3 extends over 14 amino acids. Trimming left V 0 bases short and J 6 bases short, with 9 bases between. DNA for the CDR3: TGTGCCAGCAGCTTAGCGTGGTTGGGTCAGCCCCAGCATTTT. It yields the protein CASSLAWLGQPQHF.

The chain links TRBV6-4 to TRBJ2-1, with D maybe TRBD2 (7 bases). Per the germline V gene, CDR1 is MRHNA and CDR2 is SNTAGT. The CDR3 spans 18 residues. The germline V and J ends were trimmed by 2 bases and 1 base, with 18 bases remaining between them. In DNA, the CDR3 is TGTGCCAGCAGTGACAACAGGGTAGCGGGTAGGTCCTACAATGAGCAGTTCTTC. Protein sequence: CASSDNRVAGRSYNEQFF.

The chain carries TRBV5-1 and TRBJ2-7; a weak D match, TRBD1 (5 bases). CDR1 and CDR2 (germline): SGHRS, YFSETQ. V shed 0 bases and J shed 7 bases, with 14 bases lying between them. This CDR3 has 14 residues. The CDR3 DNA reads TGCGCCAGCAGCTTGGCCGGGCAGGGTCAAGAGCAGTACTTC. Encoded protein: CASSLAGQGQEQYF.

The chain is built from TRBV28 and TRBJ2-7; 14 nucleotides align to TRBD2. Germline V gives CDR1 MDHEN, CDR2 SYDVKM. J gave up 3 bases and V 6 bases, and 1 base lay outside the gene matches. This CDR3 has 14 amino acids. CDR3 in DNA: TGTGCCAGCAGGGGACTAGCGGGAGTCTACGAGCAGTACTTC. This gives the protein CASRGLAGVYEQYF.

This clone has just one count. The V and J genes are TRBV5-1 and TRBJ1-2, with TRBD1 identical over 7 bases. V dropped 0 bases and J dropped 5; count of bases not matched to a gene: 4. The CDR3 contains 14 residues. Germline assignment: CDR1 SGHRS and CDR2 YFSETQ. The CDR3 DNA is TGCGCCAGCAGCTTGGCCGGGGACAGATATGGCTACACCTTC. Translated: CASSLAGDRYGYTF.

This chain connects TRBV9 to TRBJ2-3; D perhaps matches TRBD2 (6 bases). CDR3 size: 15 residues. Germline lookup yields CDR1 SGDLS and CDR2 YYNGEE. V lost 3 bases and J 4 bases, leaving 15 bases between the germline ends. CDR3 residues: CASSAQPTSPDTQYF. The CDR3 nucleotides are TGTGCCAGCAGCGCCCAACCGACTAGTCCAGATACGCAGTATTTT.

This chain joins TRBV30 and TRBJ2-7; D is unresolved. V lost 3 bases and J 8 bases, leaving 14 bases between the germline ends. Per the germline V gene, CDR1 is GTSNPN and CDR2 is SVGIG (reference sequence). The CDR3 covers 12 residues. CDR3 residues: CAWSASSWQQYF. CDR3 coding DNA: TGTGCCTGGAGCGCTTCAAGCTGGCAGCAGTACTTC.

The chain is built from TRBV6-4 and TRBJ2-1, with D possibly TRBD2 on 7 matching bases. Germline V gene sequence: CDR1 MRHNA, CDR2 SNTAGT. This CDR3 is built from 15 residues. The ends were cut back, 5 bases at V and 7 bases at J, with 18 bases in the middle. CDR3 nucleotide sequence: TGTGCCAGCAGTTTACAGGGCTCCGGGGGGAATGAGCAGTTCTTC. Its protein product is CASSLQGSGGNEQFF.

The CDR3 is CASSDRTGYNEQFF. In DNA, the CDR3 is TGTGCCAGCAGTGACCGGACAGGGTACAATGAGCAGTTCTTC. The chain carries TRBV6-6 and TRBJ2-1, with TRBD1 identical over 8 bases. The CDR3 totals 14 residues. V lost 5 bases to trimming and J lost 4 bases; unmatched junction nucleotides: 4. Germline V gene sequence: CDR1 MNHNY, CDR2 SVGAGI (reference sequence).

The chain has TRBV9 and TRBJ2-3; D is unresolved. Between the trimmed V and J ends, which lost 4 bases and 1 base, there was a span of 10 bases. Germline-derived CDR1 and CDR2 are SGDLS and YYNGEE. This CDR3 is built from 14 residues. The CDR3: CASSPHGGTDTQYF. CDR3 coding DNA: TGTGCCAGCAGCCCCCACGGAGGCACAGATACGCAGTATTTT.

The chain is built from TRBV6-6 and TRBJ1-1; 7 positions match TRBD1. The V gene end was trimmed by 8 bases and the J gene end by 3 bases; junction bases not matched to a gene: 9. Germline V lookup: CDR1 MNHNY, CDR2 SVGAGI (reference sequence). The CDR3 is made up of 14 amino acids. DNA for the CDR3: TGTGCCAGCTGGAGGGGGCTCGAGGACACTGAAGCTTTCTTT. The encoded protein is CASWRGLEDTEAFF.

This sequence joins TRBV25-1 and TRBJ1-4; the D gene is possibly TRBD1 (5 bases). The CDR3 spans 18 residues. Deletions cut 0 bases from V and 4 bases from J, with 18 bases between. Germline CDR1 reads MGHDK; CDR2 reads SYGVNS. CDR3 sequence: CASSEYRTQVGINEKLFF. CDR3 DNA sequence: TGTGCCAGCAGTGAATACAGAACACAGGTTGGGATTAATGAAAAACTGTTTTTT.

This clone was seen a few times. The rearrangement links TRBV30 to TRBJ1-1; TRBD1 is a possible D gene (6 bases). The CDR3 is 13 residues long. The germline gives CDR1 GTSNPN, CDR2 SVGIG (reference sequence). Trimming took off 5 bases at V and 10 bases at J, with 20 bases between the two ends. Written as DNA, the CDR3 is TGTGCCTGGGATTGGGGGGCCCGCGCCTCAGCTTTCTTT. Its translation is CAWDWGARASAFF.

The chain carries TRBV2 and TRBJ2-3; 9 bases align to TRBD1. Trimming cost V 8 bases and J 5 bases; bases outside gene matches: 11. CDR3 length: 15 residues. Germline V CDR1 and CDR2: SNHLY, FYNNEI. DNA for the CDR3: TGTGCCAGCCGCCCGGGACAGGGTTTAGTAGATACGCAGTATTTT. As protein: CASRPGQGLVDTQYF.

This clone showed up just a few times. The CDR3 loop is CAVRVAGGVDTQYF. The CDR3 bases are TGTGCCGTTCGTGTAGCGGGAGGGGTGGATACGCAGTATTTT. V is TRBV27 and J is TRBJ2-3, with 11 positions matching TRBD2. This CDR3 has 14 residues. V was pared by 11 bases and J by 6 bases, with 10 bases of the junction left unmatched. Looked up from germline, CDR1 is MNHEY and CDR2 is SMNVEV (reference sequence).

V usage is TRBV6-1 and J usage is TRBJ1-6; D uncertain. The CDR3 runs 15 residues. V was trimmed by 4 bases and J by 5 bases, leaving 12 bases between them. Germline V gene data show CDR1 as MNHNS and CDR2 as SASEGT. CDR3 coding DNA: TGTGCCAGCAGTGTGGATTTGGTCAATAATTCACCCCTCCACTTT. The encoded protein is CASSVDLVNNSPLHF.

The chain couples TRBV5-5 to TRBJ1-4; 9 bases are a match to TRBD1. Trimming cost V 0 bases and J 0 bases; bases outside gene matches: 12. CDR3 length: 20 amino acids. CDR1 and CDR2 from the germline V gene are SGHKS and YYEKEE (reference sequence). The CDR3 reads CASSLAGGTGTVATNEKLFF. CDR3 in DNA: TGTGCCAGCAGCTTGGCCGGGGGGACAGGGACCGTTGCAACTAATGAAAAACTGTTTTTT.

J is TRBJ1-3 and V is TRBV5-6; weak D call: TRBD1 (6 bases). V shed 2 bases and J shed 2 bases, with 11 bases lying between them. The CDR3 covers 15 residues. Per germline, CDR1 SGHDT and CDR2 YYEEEE. The CDR3 spells CASSFGQLAGNTIYF. CDR3 nucleotides: TGTGCCAGCAGCTTTGGACAGCTCGCTGGAAACACCATATATTTT.

V usage is TRBV7-9 and J usage is TRBJ1-5; D is perhaps TRBD1 (5 bases). This CDR3 is built from 14 residues. Trimming took 5 bases from V and 4 from J, leaving 12 bases between them. CDR1 is SEHNR and CDR2 is FQNEAQ in the germline V gene (reference sequence). The CDR3 reads CASSRGTENQPQHF. CDR3 DNA: TGTGCCAGCAGCCGCGGGACGGAGAATCAGCCCCAGCATTTT.

The rearrangement uses TRBV6-1 and TRBJ1-5; no firm D call. CDR3 size: 13 residues. Germline V gene sequence: CDR1 MNHNS, CDR2 SASEGT. Between the trimmed V and J ends, which lost 2 bases and 5 bases, there was a span of 7 bases. CDR3 nucleotides: TGTGCCAGCAGTGAATTTCTCGATCAGCCCCAGCATTTT. This gives the protein CASSEFLDQPQHF.

J is TRBJ2-7 and V is TRBV27; D is unresolved. V was pared by 5 bases and J by 1 base, with 9 bases between. This CDR3 is built from 13 residues. Germline V lookup: CDR1 MNHEY, CDR2 SMNVEV (reference sequence). CDR3 region: CASSRAPSYEQYF. In DNA, the CDR3 is TGTGCCAGCAGTCGGGCTCCTTCCTACGAGCAGTACTTC.

This clone was recorded a few times. The chain joins TRBV7-9 to TRBJ1-1, with D maybe TRBD1 (6 bases). The CDR3 contains 14 residues. V gave up 5 bases and J gave up 0 bases, with 10 bases separating them. Germline assignment: CDR1 SEHNR and CDR2 FQNEAQ (reference sequence). Here the CDR3 reads CASSPDSVNTEAFF. In nucleotides, the CDR3 is TGTGCCAGCAGCCCGGACAGCGTGAACACTGAAGCTTTCTTT.

This clone has just a few counts. The chain couples TRBV5-4 to TRBJ2-5; 8 nucleotides line up with TRBD2. The CDR3 covers 15 residues. Losses at the gene ends were 3 bases for V and 5 bases for J; bases not matched to a gene: 9. Germline loops: CDR1 SGHNT, CDR2 YYREEE (reference sequence). The CDR3 nucleotides are TGTGCCAGCAGCTGGACGGGAGGGCCGGGTGAGACCCAGTACTTC. Protein product: CASSWTGGPGETQYF.